These 32 T cell receptor beta chains share one sample of origin, sequenced in a study of blood T cell repertoires in COVID-19. Repertoires were generated with immunoSEQ multiplex PCR, while TCRdb's copy carries only in-frame clones and drops some. Among some 170,000 clones, about 80% were seen once, and the ten largest hold roughly 8.6%. Specimen: peripheral blood. These receptors came from a woman between 45 and 65 years old with active or convalescent COVID-19.

This rearrangement joins TRBV11-2 to TRBJ2-7; the D is unclear. Looked up from germline, CDR1 is SGHAT and CDR2 is FQNNGV. The V end lost 0 bases, the J end lost 0 bases, and 9 bases lay between the germline ends. The CDR3 contains 15 residues. In DNA, the CDR3 is TGTGCCAGCAGCTTAGAGCGACTCTTCTCCTACGAGCAGTACTTC. Translation gives CASSLERLFSYEQYF.

To note about this clone: Germline and junction disagree at one end, which may indicate a read error. The rearrangement joins TRBV18 to TRBJ2-5; 7 nucleotides line up with TRBD2. The germline CDR1 and CDR2 sequences are KGHSH and LQKENI. The length of the CDR3 is 15 residues. DNA of the CDR3: TGTGCCAGCTCACCCCGCCTAGCGGACCAGGAGACCCAGTACTTC. This gives the protein CASSPRLADQETQYF.

V gene TRBV6-6 combines with J gene TRBJ2-5; D is uncertain. Germline-derived CDR1 and CDR2 are MNHNY and SVGAGI (reference sequence). Trimming took off 8 bases at V and 1 base at J, with 14 bases between the two ends. The CDR3 totals 14 residues. The DNA of the CDR3 is TGTGCCAGCTCCCCCAGGCTGCCCCAAGAGACCCAGTACTTC. Translated: CASSPRLPQETQYF.

This rearrangement joins TRBV27 to TRBJ1-1; 10 nucleotides line up with TRBD1. Germline V gene sequence: CDR1 MNHEY, CDR2 SMNVEV (reference sequence). The CDR3 extends over 13 amino acids. Trimming took 6 bases from V and 6 from J; bases not matched to a gene: 4. The CDR3 loop reads CASSRDRGPEAFF. The CDR3 DNA follows: TGTGCCAGCAGCCGGGACAGGGGCCCTGAAGCTTTCTTT.

The chain joins TRBV19 to TRBJ1-2; TRBD1 agrees at 7 bases. The length of the CDR3 is 17 residues. Germline assignment: CDR1 LNHDA and CDR2 SQIVND (reference sequence). J gave up 5 bases and V 6 bases, and 18 bases lay outside the gene matches. The CDR3 spells CASSRRPQGQLLYGYTF. CDR3 coding DNA: TGTGCCAGTAGCAGAAGACCCCAGGGACAGCTTCTTTATGGCTACACCTTC. Based on the CDR3 plus reference TRBV19 and TRBJ1-2, the full variable domain is DGGITQSPKYLFRKEGQNVTLSCEQNLNHDAMYWYRQDPGQGLRLIYYSQIVNDFQKGDIAEGYSVSREKKESFPLTVTSAQKNPTAFYLCASSRRPQGQLLYGYTFGSGTRLTVV.

The CDR3 region is CASSLGRYTEAFF. CDR3 coding DNA: TGTGCCAGCAGTTTAGGCAGATACACTGAAGCTTTCTTT. The chain uses TRBV12-3 or TRBV12-4 and TRBJ1-1; D remains ambiguous. V was shortened by 1 base and J by 3 bases, with 6 bases between the two germline ends. The CDR3 runs 13 residues.

This CDR3 reads CAWSARQVSYNSPLHF. The DNA for the CDR3 is TGTGCCTGGAGTGCCCGACAGGTTTCTTATAATTCACCCCTCCACTTT. V is TRBV30 and J is TRBJ1-6; a possible D gene is TRBD1 (6 bases). Per germline, CDR1 GTSNPN and CDR2 SVGIG (reference sequence). The V gene lost 1 base and the J gene lost 4 bases, with 14 bases spanning the gap. The CDR3 length is 16 residues.

This CDR3 reads CASSPRMVASLNEQFF. CDR3 bases: TGTGCCAGCAGCCCGAGGATGGTAGCCAGCCTAAATGAGCAGTTCTTC. The chain employs TRBV7-2 and TRBJ2-1; D is ambiguous. Germline CDR1 reads SGHTA; CDR2 reads FQGNSA. This CDR3 is 16 amino acids long. Trimming stripped 5 bases from V and 7 bases from J, with 21 bases between.

This chain uses TRBV19 with TRBJ1-2; D not resolved. Trimming stripped 7 bases from V and 6 bases from J, with 21 bases between. Germline V lookup: CDR1 LNHDA, CDR2 SQIVND (reference sequence). The CDR3 spans 15 residues. In DNA form, the CDR3 reads TGTGCCAGTAAAACTATGGCTCCGTTATTAGATGGCTACACCTTC. Translating it yields CASKTMAPLLDGYTF.

This clone was detected a few times. This CDR3 is CASNRGGSYYSNQPQHF. The CDR3 DNA sequence: TGTGCCAGTAACCGGGGAGGCAGCTATTATAGCAATCAGCCCCAGCATTTT. The chain employs TRBV19 and TRBJ1-5; no clear D. The CDR3 is 17 amino acids. Per the germline V gene, CDR1 is LNHDA and CDR2 is SQIVND (reference sequence). V lost 7 bases and J lost 0, with 19 bases in between.

The chain has TRBV9 and TRBJ2-3; tentative D call: TRBD2 (5 bases). Per germline, CDR1 SGDLS and CDR2 YYNGEE. The CDR3 spans 14 residues. V was shortened by 0 bases and J by 2 bases, with 7 bases between the two germline ends. The CDR3 loop is CASSVALATDTQYF. The CDR3 DNA reads as TGTGCCAGCAGCGTAGCGCTAGCCACAGATACGCAGTATTTT.

The chain joins TRBV4-2 to TRBJ2-1, with D tentatively TRBD2 (5 bases). This CDR3 is built from 12 residues. CDR1 LGHNA and CDR2 YNFKEQ come from the germline V gene. The V gene lost 4 bases and the J gene lost 10 bases, with 11 bases spanning the gap. The CDR3 region is CASSPSWEEQFF. As DNA, the CDR3 is TGTGCCAGCAGCCCGTCCTGGGAGGAGCAGTTCTTC.

The genes are TRBV30 and TRBJ2-7; 8 positions agree with TRBD1. The V gene's germline CDR1 is GTSNPN and CDR2 SVGIG (reference sequence). The CDR3 is 12 residues long. V shed 5 bases, J shed 5 bases, and the junction held 5 bases outside the gene matches. CDR3 in amino acids: CAWFDRGDEQYF. CDR3 in DNA: TGTGCCTGGTTCGACAGGGGAGACGAGCAGTACTTC.

The chain employs TRBV28 and TRBJ1-2; D not certain. The CDR3 loop spans 14 amino acids. V lost 3 bases and J lost 0, with 8 bases in between. Looked up from germline, CDR1 is MDHEN and CDR2 is SYDVKM. DNA for the CDR3: TGTGCCAGCAGTTTCGCAGGAACTAACTATGGCTACACCTTC. Translating it yields CASSFAGTNYGYTF.

The genes are TRBV11-1 and TRBJ1-1; the D gene is possibly TRBD1 (6 bases). CDR1 and CDR2 from the germline V gene are SGHAT and FQDESV (reference sequence). This CDR3 is 13 amino acids long. Trimming removed 5 bases from V and 6 bases from J, with 13 bases in between. The CDR3 DNA sequence: TGTGCCAGCAGCCTCGACAGGCGCCCTGAAGCTTTCTTT. Protein sequence: CASSLDRRPEAFF.

This chain connects TRBV18 to TRBJ2-3; 7 bases map to TRBD2. This CDR3 spans 17 amino acids. V trimming: 1 base; J trimming: 5 bases; junction bases outside the gene matches: 12. Germline-derived CDR1 and CDR2 are KGHSH and LQKENI. The CDR3 region is CASSPLGSGRAEDTQYF. Written as DNA, the CDR3 is TGTGCCAGCTCACCACTGGGTAGTGGGAGGGCCGAAGATACGCAGTATTTT.

This chain joins TRBV19 and TRBJ1-4; D might be TRBD1 (5 bases). This CDR3 contains 14 residues. V gave up 5 bases and J gave up 5 bases, with 12 bases separating them. Germline CDR1 and CDR2: LNHDA and SQIVND (reference sequence). The CDR3: CASSLGGANEKLFF. Here the CDR3 DNA reads TGTGCCAGTAGTCTCGGAGGGGCAAATGAAAAACTGTTTTTT.

The chain joins TRBV19 to TRBJ1-4, with TRBD1 matching over 10 bases. The germline CDR1 and CDR2 sequences are LNHDA and SQIVND (reference sequence). This CDR3 spans 14 amino acids. Germline trimming cut 3 bases from V and 5 bases from J; bases unmatched to any gene: 0. Here the CDR3 DNA reads TGTGCCAGTAGTATGGGACAGGGGAATGAAAAACTGTTTTTT. Encoded protein: CASSMGQGNEKLFF.

The chain is built from TRBV3-1 (or the pseudogene TRBV3-2) and TRBJ2-1, with D tentatively TRBD2 (5 bases). There are 15 residues in the CDR3. Trimming pared 7 bases from V and 9 bases from J, leaving 22 bases between. Per the germline V gene, CDR1 is LGHDT and CDR2 is YNNKEL (reference sequence). In DNA, the CDR3 is TGTGCCAGCAACCGGTGGACTGACAACTCCAGTGAGCAGTTCTTC. Amino acids: CASNRWTDNSSEQFF.

The rearrangement uses TRBV5-6 and TRBJ1-1; D ambiguous. V lost 0 bases, J lost 0 bases, and 6 bases lay in between. Looked up from germline, CDR1 is SGHDT and CDR2 is YYEEEE. The CDR3 consists of 14 residues. The CDR3 spells CASSLGQMNTEAFF. The CDR3 DNA reads as TGTGCCAGCAGCTTGGGGCAGATGAACACTGAAGCTTTCTTT.

V is TRBV2 and J is TRBJ1-2; D perhaps matches TRBD1 (5 bases). Germline loops: CDR1 SNHLY, CDR2 FYNNEI. Trimming took off 4 bases at V and 1 base at J, with 13 bases between the two ends. The CDR3 spans 15 residues. CDR3 amino acids: CASSGSREDNYGYTF. The CDR3 bases are TGTGCCAGCAGTGGTAGCAGGGAAGATAACTATGGCTACACCTTC.

J is TRBJ2-7 and V is TRBV7-9; 8 nucleotides match TRBD1. This CDR3 is built from 15 residues. Germline CDR1 is SEHNR and CDR2 is FQNEAQ (reference sequence). The ends lost 5 bases at V and 5 bases at J; junction bases unmatched: 11. The DNA for the CDR3 is TGTGCCAGCAGCCACCCAGACAGGGGATCTAACGAGCAGTACTTC. This codes for CASSHPDRGSNEQYF.

V and J are TRBV9 and TRBJ2-2; 8 nucleotides align to TRBD2. Trimming took 0 bases from V and 5 from J; bases not matched to a gene: 3. Germline assignment: CDR1 SGDLS and CDR2 YYNGEE. The CDR3 sequence is 15 residues long. In DNA, the CDR3 is TGTGCCAGCAGCGTAGGCGGGAGGCAAACCGGGGAGCTGTTTTTT. As protein: CASSVGGRQTGELFF. The whole variable domain, filled in from reference TRBV9 and TRBJ2-2, reads DSGVTQTPKHLITATGQRVTLRCSPRSGDLSVYWYQQSLDQGLQFLIQYYNGEERAKGNILERFSAQQFPDLHSELNLSSLELGDSALYFCASSVGGRQTGELFFGEGSRLTVL.

The rearrangement links TRBV7-9 to TRBJ2-1; tentative D call: TRBD1 (6 bases). The CDR3 is 14 amino acids. V lost 4 bases and J lost 8, with 15 bases in between. Germline V lookup: CDR1 SEHNR, CDR2 FQNEAQ (reference sequence). CDR3 in DNA: TGTGCCAGCAGCTACAGGGTGGAGGACGATGAGCAGTTCTTC. Encoded protein: CASSYRVEDDEQFF.

V gene TRBV7-2 combines with J gene TRBJ1-2; 8 bases agree with TRBD1. This CDR3 spans 13 amino acids. V shed 5 bases and J 5 bases; nucleotides not matched to a gene: 4. Germline assignment: CDR1 SGHTA and CDR2 FQGNSA. CDR3: CASSEDRGYGYTF. CDR3 in DNA: TGTGCCAGCAGCGAAGACAGGGGTTATGGCTACACCTTC.

This clone showed up just a few times. The chain employs TRBV7-2 and TRBJ2-7, with 14 nucleotides matching TRBD2. The length of the CDR3 is 15 residues. The ends lost 0 bases at V and 5 bases at J; junction bases unmatched: 0. Germline V CDR1 and CDR2: SGHTA, FQGNSA. The CDR3 nucleotides read TGTGCCAGCAGCTTAGCGACTAGCGGGAGGGACGAGCAGTACTTC. Residues: CASSLATSGRDEQYF.

This clone turned up a few times. Other DNA sequences in the same sample also yield this CDR3. This chain links TRBV12-3 or TRBV12-4 with TRBJ1-2; no clear D gene. V gave up 3 bases and J gave up 2 bases, with 4 bases separating them. The CDR3 extends over 12 amino acids. This CDR3 is CASSFVNYGYTF. In DNA form, the CDR3 reads TGTGCCAGCAGTTTTGTAAACTATGGCTACACCTTC.

The chain employs TRBV4-3 and TRBJ2-1; TRBD2 matches 9 bases. CDR3 size: 18 residues. Germline lookup yields CDR1 LGHNA and CDR2 YSLEER. V shed 0 bases, J shed 5 bases, and the junction held 11 bases outside the gene matches. CDR3 bases: TGCGCCAGCAGCCAAGATGGCCCCGGCGGGGGGGCAAACAATGAGCAGTTCTTC. Protein sequence: CASSQDGPGGGANNEQFF.

The V and J genes are TRBV10-3 and TRBJ1-1, with a weak D call TRBD1 (6 bases). The CDR3 is made up of 13 amino acids. The ends were cut back, 2 bases at V and 4 bases at J, with 8 bases in the middle. Germline-derived CDR1 and CDR2 are ENHRY and SYGVKD. This CDR3 reads CAISETDSTEAFF. The CDR3, as DNA: TGTGCCATCAGTGAGACGGACAGCACTGAAGCTTTCTTT.

V gene TRBV15 combines with J gene TRBJ2-7, with 9 positions matching TRBD1. With 3 bases clipped from V and 3 bases from J, the junction kept 3 bases outside the gene matches. Germline V gene lookup returns CDR1 LNHNV and CDR2 YYDKDF (reference sequence). This CDR3 comprises 14 residues. The CDR3 sequence: CATSRDRGYYEQYF. The CDR3 coding sequence is TGTGCCACCAGCAGGGACAGGGGATACTACGAGCAGTACTTC.

The DNA of the CDR3 is TGCAGCGTGGGAAGCGGGGGGGCAGGGCAGTACTTC. Encoded protein: CSVGSGGAGQYF. This chain connects TRBV29-1 to TRBJ2-7; 10 nucleotides match TRBD2. Looked up from germline, CDR1 is SQVTM and CDR2 is ANQGSEA. V was clipped by 6 bases and J by 9 bases; unmatched bases: 8. This CDR3 has 12 residues.

This chain links TRBV7-9 with TRBJ1-1, with 11 bases that match TRBD1. CDR3 length: 14 amino acids. Germline V gives CDR1 SEHNR, CDR2 FQNEAQ (reference sequence). Trimming cost V 7 bases and J 2 bases; bases outside gene matches: 3. CDR3 region: CASTWTGGNTEAFF. DNA for the CDR3: TGTGCCAGCACCTGGACAGGGGGCAACACTGAAGCTTTCTTT.